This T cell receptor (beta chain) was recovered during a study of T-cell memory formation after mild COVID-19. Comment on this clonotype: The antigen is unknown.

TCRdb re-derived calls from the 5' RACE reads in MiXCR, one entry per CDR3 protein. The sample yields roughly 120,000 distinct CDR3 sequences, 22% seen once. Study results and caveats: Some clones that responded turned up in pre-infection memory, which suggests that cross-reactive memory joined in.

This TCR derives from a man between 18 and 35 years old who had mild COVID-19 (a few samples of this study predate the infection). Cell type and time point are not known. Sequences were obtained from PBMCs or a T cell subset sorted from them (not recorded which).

The CDR3 DNA reads as TGTGCCAGCAGCTTGGCGGAGACCTACAATGAGCAGTTCTTC. Translated: CASSLAETYNEQFF. This rearrangement joins TRBV5-6 to TRBJ2-1; no definite D call. The CDR3 is 14 residues long. V lost 0 bases to trimming and J lost 2 bases, with 6 bases between them. In germline, CDR1 is SGHDT, CDR2 YYEEEE.